Detailed here is one T cell receptor beta chain. The data stem from a study of blood T cell repertoires in COVID-19. Looking at the study overall: From the United States, Italy and Spain came samples of acute and convalescent COVID-19.

Germline assignment: CDR1 SGHTA and CDR2 FQGNSA. J lost 3 bases, V lost 5 bases, and 12 bases had no gene match. The CDR3 runs to 18 residues. Assay: immunoSEQ multiplex PCR; the TCRdb copy retains only in-frame clones and omits some. The table has 150,000 or so clones, over 85% seen once. The clonotype originates from a man in his sixties with active or convalescent COVID-19. The rearrangement joins TRBV7-2 to TRBJ2-3; the match to TRBD2 covers 12 bases. The sample was peripheral blood. CDR3 protein: CASSPRHLAGGLTDTQYF. DNA for the CDR3: TGTGCCAGCAGCCCGCGACATCTAGCGGGAGGGTTGACAGATACGCAGTATTTT. Using reference TRBV7-2 and TRBJ2-3 for the parts outside the CDR3, the full variable domain is GAGVSQSPSNKVTEKGKDVELRCDPISGHTALYWYRQSLGQGLEFLIYFQGNSAPDKSGLPSDRFSAERTGGSVSTLTIQRTQQEDSAVYLCASSPRHLAGGLTDTQYFGPGTRLTVL.